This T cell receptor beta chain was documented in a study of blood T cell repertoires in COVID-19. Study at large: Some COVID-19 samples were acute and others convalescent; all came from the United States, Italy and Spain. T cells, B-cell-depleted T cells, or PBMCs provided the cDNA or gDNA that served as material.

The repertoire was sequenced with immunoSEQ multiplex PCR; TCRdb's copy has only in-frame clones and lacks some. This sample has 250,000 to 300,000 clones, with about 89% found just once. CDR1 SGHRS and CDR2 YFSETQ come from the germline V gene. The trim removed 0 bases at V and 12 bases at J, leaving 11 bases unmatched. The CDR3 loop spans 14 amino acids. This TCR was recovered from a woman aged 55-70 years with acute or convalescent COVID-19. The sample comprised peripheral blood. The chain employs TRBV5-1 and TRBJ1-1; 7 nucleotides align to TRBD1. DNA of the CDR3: TGCGCCAGCAGCTTGGATCCAGGGGGGACAAGAACTTTCTTT. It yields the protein CASSLDPGGTRTFF.